Listed below are T cell receptor beta chains from one sample, sequenced in a study of post-analysis software for immune sequencing data. TCRdb re-called the PCR reads through MiXCR, storing one row per CDR3 protein. Of some 700,000 distinct CDR3 sequences in the sample, more than 50% were seen once. The sample was blood. Every receptor here comes from a girl aged 2 to 9 with multiple sclerosis. Both conserved end residues are part of each CDR3. Fields, in order: V gene, J gene, clone size, CDR3 protein. A row's size may be missing; if present it is once, few, many or a size class.

TRBV6-5,TRBJ2-5,few,CASSLAGGWETQYF
TRBV5-1,TRBJ2-5,few,CASSLEGYPQETQYF
TRBV12-3/TRBV12-4,TRBJ2-7,-,CASRDLGYEQYF
TRBV25-1,TRBJ2-1,-,CASSGAPGLAYNEQFF
TRBV30,TRBJ2-5,-,CAWSPGSSGNQETQYF
TRBV9,TRBJ2-1,few,CASSVPGLHNNEQFF
TRBV7-6,TRBJ1-2,-,CASSRESGEGYTF
TRBV5-1,-,once,CASSELAGEIGETQYF
TRBV29-1,TRBJ1-2,-,CSVERRDRTNYGYTF
TRBV9,TRBJ2-1,-,CASSVGSGSYNEQFF
TRBV30,TRBJ1-1,-,CAWSARTGKGTEAFF
TRBV20-1,TRBJ2-3,-,CSARPPPSTDTQYF
TRBV29-1,TRBJ1-1,few,CSARPGQVDTEAFF
TRBV25-1,TRBJ2-1,-,CASSGPQGARDLNEQFF
TRBV7-2,TRBJ2-1,few,CASSLGSGGNINEQFF
TRBV5-6,TRBJ2-1,few,CASSLVWYEQFF
TRBV12-3/TRBV12-4,TRBJ1-1,few,CASKPPTGNTEAFF
TRBV28,TRBJ2-5,few,CASSTSQGPQETQYF
TRBV6-2/TRBV6-3,TRBJ1-1,-,CASSPLRGVNTEAFF
TRBV6-2/TRBV6-3,TRBJ2-5,-,CASSNMVQGWETQYF
TRBV29-1,TRBJ2-7,few,CSVGGITGYEQYF
TRBV11-2,TRBJ2-1,-,CASSPSGGVTNEQFF
TRBV9,TRBJ2-5,-,CASSVYGVETQYF
TRBV5-4,TRBJ2-5,-,CASSLQGVETQYF
TRBV20-1,TRBJ2-5,-,CSARGSRETQYF
TRBV6-1,TRBJ2-7,-,CASSVFSGTGSYEQYF
TRBV29-1,TRBJ2-7,-,CSVPGLAHYEQYF
TRBV4-3,TRBJ1-2,-,CASSQDVNRGYGYTF
TRBV15,TRBJ2-5,-,CATSGRTYQETQYF
TRBV5-1,TRBJ2-7,-,CASSSRTGTVYEQYF
TRBV2,TRBJ2-7,-,CASSEPGLAAYEQYF
TRBV5-1,TRBJ1-6,-,CASSLRAENSPLHF
TRBV12-3/TRBV12-4,TRBJ2-1,few,CASSMAGTAYNEQFF
TRBV20-1,TRBJ2-1,-,CSATWERGTYNEQFF
TRBV24-1,TRBJ2-3,-,CATSAVQADLGLRCTDTQYF
TRBV20-1,TRBJ2-5,few,CSARAGGGETQYF